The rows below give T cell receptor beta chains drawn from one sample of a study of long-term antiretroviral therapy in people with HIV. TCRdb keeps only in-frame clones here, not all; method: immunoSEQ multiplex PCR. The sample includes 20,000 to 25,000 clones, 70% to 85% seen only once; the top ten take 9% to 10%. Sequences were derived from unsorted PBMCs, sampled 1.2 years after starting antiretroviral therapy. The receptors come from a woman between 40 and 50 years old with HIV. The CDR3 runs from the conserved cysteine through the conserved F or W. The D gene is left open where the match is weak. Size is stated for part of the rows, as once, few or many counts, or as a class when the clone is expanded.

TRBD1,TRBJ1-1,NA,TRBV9,CASSAPTGEETEAFF,TGTGCCAGCAGCGCCCCGACAGGGGAGGAAACTGAAGCTTTCTTT
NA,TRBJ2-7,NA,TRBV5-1,CASSLGAGSLAEQYF,TGCGCCAGCAGCTTGGGGGCGGGAAGTCTTGCCGAGCAGTACTTC
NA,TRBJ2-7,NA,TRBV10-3,CAISLGAGYEQYF,TGTGCCATCAGTCTGGGGGCGGGTTACGAGCAGTACTTC
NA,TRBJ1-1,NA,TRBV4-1,CASSQPPGRLEAFF,TGCGCCAGCAGCCAACCCCCGGGACGCCTTGAAGCTTTCTTT
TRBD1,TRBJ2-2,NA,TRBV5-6,CASSPPSGTGTGELFF,TGTGCCAGCAGTCCACCCTCCGGGACAGGGACCGGGGAGCTGTTTTTT
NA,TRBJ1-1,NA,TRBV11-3,CASSRGSDTEAFF,TGTGCCAGCAGCAGGGGTAGCGACACTGAAGCTTTCTTT
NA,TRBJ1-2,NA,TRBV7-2,CASSRYRAGDSYGYTF,TGTGCCAGCAGCCGCTACAGGGCTGGGGACTCCTATGGCTACACCTTC
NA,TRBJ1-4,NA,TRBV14,CASSQDHGKLFF,TGTGCCAGCAGCCAAGATCACGGCAAACTGTTTTTT
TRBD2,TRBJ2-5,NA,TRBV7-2,CASSLALLAGGSGETQYF,TGTGCCAGCAGCTTAGCATTGCTAGCGGGAGGTTCGGGCGAGACCCAGTACTTC
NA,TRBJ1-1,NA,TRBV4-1,CASSQRFPQGTMDTEAFF,TGCGCCAGCAGCCAAAGATTCCCTCAAGGGACTATGGACACTGAAGCTTTCTTT
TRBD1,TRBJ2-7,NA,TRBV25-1,CASSGETGAGEQYF,TGTGCCAGCAGTGGGGAGACAGGGGCGGGCGAGCAGTACTTC
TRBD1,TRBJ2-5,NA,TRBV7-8,CASSSRPTGVQETQYF,TGTGCCAGCAGCTCGAGGCCGACAGGGGTCCAAGAGACCCAGTACTTC
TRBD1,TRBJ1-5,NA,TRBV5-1,CASSLAGGQGQPQHF,TGCGCCAGCAGCTTGGCGGGGGGACAGGGTCAGCCCCAGCATTTT
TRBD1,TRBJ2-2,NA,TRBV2,CASTKDRSYTGELFF,TGTGCCAGCACCAAGGACAGGTCGTACACCGGGGAGCTGTTTTTT
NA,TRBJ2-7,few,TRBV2,CASTPDRPTEQYF,TGTGCCAGCACCCCCGACAGACCTACAGAGCAGTACTTC
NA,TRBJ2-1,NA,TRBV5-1,CASSLDGRDNEQFF,TGCGCCAGCAGCTTGGATGGAAGGGACAATGAGCAGTTCTTC
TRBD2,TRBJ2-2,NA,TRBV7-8,CASSLVSSGMNTGELFF,TGTGCCAGCAGCTTAGTGTCGAGCGGGATGAACACCGGGGAGCTGTTTTTT
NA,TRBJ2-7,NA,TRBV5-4,CASSAMTAPYEQYF,TGTGCCAGCAGCGCAATGACTGCCCCCTACGAGCAGTACTTC
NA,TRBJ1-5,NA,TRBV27,CASTPTGLRTFDSNQPQHF,TGTGCCAGCACCCCTACCGGCCTCAGGACGTTCGATAGCAATCAGCCCCAGCATTTT
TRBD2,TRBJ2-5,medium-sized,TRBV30,CAWGALAGGKETQYF,TGTGCCTGGGGGGCTCTAGCGGGGGGAAAAGAGACCCAGTACTTC
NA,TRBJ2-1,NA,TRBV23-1,CASFSGESAVF,TGCGCCAGCTTTTCAGGGGAAAGTGCGGTCTTC
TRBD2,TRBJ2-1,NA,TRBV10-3,CAIEAGANEQFF,TGTGCCATCGAAGCGGGGGCCAATGAGCAGTTCTTC
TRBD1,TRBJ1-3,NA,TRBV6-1,CASEGTGTTSKTIYF,TGTGCCTCCGAGGGGACAGGTACCACGTCGAAGACCATATATTTT
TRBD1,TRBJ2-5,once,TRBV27,CASSLSSGDRAQETQYF,TGTGCCAGCAGTTTATCCTCTGGTGACAGGGCCCAAGAGACCCAGTACTTC
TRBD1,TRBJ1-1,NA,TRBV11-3,CASKGAHGNTEAFF,TGTGCCAGCAAGGGGGCGCACGGGAACACTGAAGCTTTCTTT
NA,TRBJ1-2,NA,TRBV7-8,CASSSRTRGDYGYTF,TGTGCCAGCAGCTCGAGAACCAGGGGAGACTATGGCTACACCTTC
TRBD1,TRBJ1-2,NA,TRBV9,CASSVGTGPTVEGYTF,TGTGCCAGCAGCGTAGGGACAGGGCCTACAGTTGAAGGCTACACCTTC
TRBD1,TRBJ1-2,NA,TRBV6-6,CASKDRSGSLYGYTF,TGTGCCAGCAAGGACAGGTCGGGTAGTCTCTATGGCTACACCTTC
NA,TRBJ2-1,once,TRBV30,CAWEGMGNEQFF,TGTGCCTGGGAGGGAATGGGGAATGAGCAGTTCTTC
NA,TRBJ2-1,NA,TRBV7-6,CASSPGGNEQFF,TGTGCCAGCAGCCCCGGCGGAAATGAGCAGTTCTTC
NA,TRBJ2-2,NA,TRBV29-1,CSVDRDTGELFF,TGCAGCGTTGATAGAGACACCGGGGAGCTGTTTTTT
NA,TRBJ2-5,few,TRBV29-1,CSVSSGETQYF,TGCAGCGTTTCCAGCGGAGAGACCCAGTACTTC
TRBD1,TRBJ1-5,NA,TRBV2,CASSEASGGHQPQHF,TGTGCCAGCAGTGAAGCATCAGGGGGCCATCAGCCCCAGCATTTT
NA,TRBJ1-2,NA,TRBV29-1,CSVEEDTGVGYGYTF,TGCAGCGTTGAAGAGGACACGGGCGTGGGCTATGGCTACACCTTC
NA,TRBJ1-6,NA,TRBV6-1,CASSEAVGRNSPLHF,TGTGCCAGCAGTGAGGCCGTGGGTAGGAATTCACCCCTCCACTTT
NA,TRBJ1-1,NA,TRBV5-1,CASSLVAGVTNTEAFF,TGCGCCAGCAGCTTGGTTGCAGGGGTAACGAACACTGAAGCTTTCTTT
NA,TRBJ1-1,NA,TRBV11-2,CASSPTTAFEAFF,TGTGCCAGCAGCCCGACGACAGCGTTCGAAGCTTTCTTT
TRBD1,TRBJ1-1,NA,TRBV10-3,CAITLDRATEAFF,TGTGCCATCACTTTGGACAGGGCCACTGAAGCTTTCTTT
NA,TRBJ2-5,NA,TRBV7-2,CASSLGSTGGGETQYF,TGTGCCAGCAGCTTAGGGTCAACGGGGGGCGGAGAGACCCAGTACTTC
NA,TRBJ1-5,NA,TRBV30,CAWSHTTGNGQPQHF,TGTGCCTGGAGTCATACAACAGGGAATGGTCAGCCCCAGCATTTT
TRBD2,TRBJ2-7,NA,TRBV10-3,CAIRRTSGSSYEQYF,TGTGCCATCAGAAGGACTAGCGGGAGCTCCTACGAGCAGTACTTC
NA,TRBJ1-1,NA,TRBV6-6,CASSYVMNTEAFF,TGTGCCAGCAGTTACGTTATGAACACTGAAGCTTTCTTT
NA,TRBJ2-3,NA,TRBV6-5,CASSRVEADTQYF,TGTGCCAGCAGCCGGGTCGAGGCAGATACGCAGTATTTT
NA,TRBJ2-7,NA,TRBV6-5,CASSYRPGYEQYF,TGTGCCAGCAGTTACCGTCCAGGGTACGAGCAGTACTTC
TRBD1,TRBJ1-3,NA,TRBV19,CASSDRVTIYF,TGTGCCAGTAGTGACAGGGTCACCATATATTTT
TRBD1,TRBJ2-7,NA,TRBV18,CASSPQGQTGAEQYF,TGTGCCAGCTCACCACAAGGACAGACAGGGGCCGAGCAGTACTTC
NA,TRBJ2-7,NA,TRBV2,CASSSGFGVHEQYF,TGTGCCAGCAGTTCTGGGTTCGGGGTTCACGAGCAGTACTTC
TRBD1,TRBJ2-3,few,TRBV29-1,CSVDLGQGIDTQYF,TGCAGCGTTGACTTGGGACAGGGAATAGATACGCAGTATTTT
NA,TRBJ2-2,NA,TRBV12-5,CASGLQGLGGELFF,TGTGCTAGTGGTTTGCAGGGGTTGGGCGGGGAGCTGTTTTTT
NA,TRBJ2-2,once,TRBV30,CAWSVPRGTNTGELFF,TGTGCCTGGAGTGTCCCCCGCGGGACGAACACCGGGGAGCTGTTTTTT
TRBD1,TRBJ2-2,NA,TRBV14,CASRRTGVTGELFF,TGTGCCAGCAGGCGGACAGGTGTTACCGGGGAGCTGTTTTTT
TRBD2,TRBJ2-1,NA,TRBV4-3,CASSLSLAGNWNEQFF,TGCGCCAGCAGCCTATCTCTAGCGGGGAATTGGAATGAGCAGTTCTTC
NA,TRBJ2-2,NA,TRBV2,CASRTWGTVTGELFF,TGTGCCAGCAGGACCTGGGGTACAGTCACCGGGGAGCTGTTTTTT
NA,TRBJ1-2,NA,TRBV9,CASSAGGGEYGYTF,TGTGCCAGCAGCGCGGGGGGGGGAGAATATGGCTACACCTTC